Below are 18 T cell receptor beta chains sequenced from a single sample in a study of blood T cell repertoires in COVID-19. Profiled with immunoSEQ multiplex PCR; TCRdb holds only in-frame clones, not every one. The repertoire has about 81,000 clones, approximately 82% of them found once; the top ten carry roughly a tenth. Sequenced sample: peripheral blood. The receptors were sampled from a man between 60 and 70 years old with acute or convalescent COVID-19.

A few counts support this clone. The chain combines TRBV21-1 with TRBJ1-5; TRBD1, the table's D call, was not compared with the DNA. TRBV21-1 is flagged as a pseudogene. CDR3 length: 19 amino acids. Here the CDR3 DNA reads TGTGCCAGCAGCGCTCACGGACAGGGTTTGAGGGTATATAGTCAGCCCCAGCATTTT. Its protein is CASSAHGQGLRVYSQPQHF.

V and J are TRBV4-1 and TRBJ2-6; D perhaps matches TRBD1 (6 bases). Germline lookup yields CDR1 MGHRA and CDR2 YSYEKL. The V end lost 4 bases, the J end lost 0 bases, and 16 bases lay between the germline ends. The CDR3 length is 18 residues. The CDR3 sequence: CASSPTGWVVSGANVLTF. The CDR3 DNA reads TGCGCCAGCAGCCCCACAGGGTGGGTGGTCTCTGGGGCCAACGTCCTGACTTTC.

The chain is built from TRBV10-3 and TRBJ1-2; the D is unclear. Germline loops: CDR1 ENHRY, CDR2 SYGVKD. Trimming took 4 bases from V and 2 from J, leaving 14 bases between them. The CDR3 consists of 15 residues. The CDR3 loop is CAISGEEGSNYGYTF. The CDR3 DNA sequence: TGTGCCATCAGTGGGGAGGAGGGATCAAACTATGGCTACACCTTC.

This clone appeared once. This chain links TRBV5-6 with TRBJ1-1, with D possibly being TRBD1 (6 bases). V was cut by 5 bases and J by 3 bases, with 11 bases left in between. The length of the CDR3 is 13 residues. CDR1 is SGHDT and CDR2 is YYEEEE in the germline V gene. CDR3 sequence: CASRPGVHTEAFF. DNA for the CDR3: TGTGCCAGCAGACCAGGGGTCCACACTGAAGCTTTCTTT.

The chain uses TRBV30 and TRBJ2-1; 9 bases map to TRBD1. Germline loops: CDR1 GTSNPN, CDR2 SVGIG (reference sequence). Germline trimming cut 7 bases from V and 7 bases from J; bases unmatched to any gene: 17. This CDR3 comprises 16 residues. DNA of the CDR3: TGTGCCTACCACCCCCGAACCGGGACAGGGAGGAATGAGCAGTTCTTC. Translating gives CAYHPRTGTGRNEQFF.

This clone was seen just once. V usage is TRBV4-3 and J usage is TRBJ2-7; 13 nucleotides match TRBD2. With V trimmed by 4 bases and J by 0 bases, 6 bases remained unmatched. In germline, CDR1 is LGHNA, CDR2 YSLEER. The CDR3 extends over 17 amino acids. The CDR3 region has the DNA TGCGCCAGCAGCCGTGGACTAGCGGGGGATAGCTCCTACGAGCAGTACTTC. This sequence encodes CASSRGLAGDSSYEQYF.

The chain joins TRBV6-5 to TRBJ1-5; no clear D. Trimming removed 0 bases at V and 9 bases at J, with 12 bases between. The CDR3 spans 14 residues. CDR1 and CDR2 from the germline V gene are MNHEY and SVGAGI. This CDR3 is CASSYSIEIAPQHF. CDR3 bases: TGTGCCAGCAGTTACTCGATCGAGATCGCGCCCCAGCATTTT.

The V call is TRBV10-3, the J call TRBJ1-6; D not resolved. Trimming stripped 0 bases from V and 8 bases from J, with 5 bases between. CDR1 is ENHRY, CDR2 SYGVKD, per germline. The CDR3 has 13 residues. CDR3 nucleotide sequence: TGTGCCATCAGTGAGTCGACTGATTCACCCCTCCACTTT. As protein: CAISESTDSPLHF.

This chain connects TRBV5-4 to TRBJ2-3, with unresolved D. Germline CDR1 reads SGHNT; CDR2 reads YYREEE (reference sequence). CDR3 length equals 12 residues. The V and J ends lost 2 bases and 3 bases respectively, with 4 bases between them. The CDR3 nucleotides are TGTGCCAGCAGCTTCGAGACAGATACGCAGTATTTT. Translated, it gives CASSFETDTQYF.

This sequence joins TRBV7-3 and TRBJ2-6; TRBD2 is a possible D gene (7 bases). The CDR3 spans 19 residues. Germline V lookup: CDR1 SGHTA, CDR2 FQGTGA. V was clipped by 5 bases and J by 2 bases, with 22 bases between them. CDR3 nucleotide sequence: TGTGCCAGCAGCCCCTGGGGGGGGGCACAAGACACTGGGGCCAACGTCCTGACTTTC. It encodes CASSPWGGAQDTGANVLTF.

Concerning this clone: Different DNA sequences within this sample yield the same CDR3. The chain combines TRBV5-1 with TRBJ1-2, with a weak D call TRBD1 (6 bases). Germline CDR1 and CDR2: SGHRS and YFSETQ. Trimming pared 0 bases from V and 2 bases from J, leaving 8 bases between. The CDR3 contains 14 residues. The CDR3 is CASSLGTGNYGYTF. The CDR3 DNA reads TGCGCCAGCAGCTTGGGAACAGGGAACTATGGCTACACCTTC.

Regarding this clone: An end of the junction differs from the germline gene, which may be a read error. The V and J genes are TRBV7-2 and TRBJ1-1; D not certain. Germline V CDR1 and CDR2: SGHTA, FQGNSA. The CDR3 sequence is 15 residues long. The CDR3 DNA reads as TGTGCCAGCAGCGTAGCAGTCACGGTCAACACTGAAGCTTTCTTT. As protein: CASSVAVTVNTEAFF. Full variable domain (outside the CDR3, taken from reference TRBV7-2 and TRBJ1-1): GAGVSQSPSNKVTEKGKDVELRCDPISGHTALYWYRQSLGQGLEFLIYFQGNSAPDKSGLPSDRFSAERTGGSVSTLTIQRTQQEDSAVYLCASSVAVTVNTEAFFGQGTRLTVV.

The chain has TRBV14 and TRBJ1-6; D possibly corresponds to TRBD1 (5 bases). The CDR3 contains 15 residues. Trimming pared 0 bases from V and 14 bases from J, leaving 17 bases between. The germline V gene encodes CDR1 SGHDN and CDR2 FVKESK. Here the CDR3 reads CASSQEGRGGMALHF. CDR3 nucleotides: TGTGCCAGCAGCCAAGAGGGAAGGGGAGGGATGGCCCTCCACTTT.

The CDR3 spells CASYSLGDYTEAFF. The DNA for the CDR3 is TGTGCCAGCTACTCGCTGGGTGACTACACTGAAGCTTTCTTT. The chain uses TRBV6-5 and TRBJ1-1, with D uncertain. CDR1 is MNHEY, CDR2 SVGAGI, per germline. The CDR3 covers 14 residues. Trimming removed 8 bases at V and 3 bases at J, with 16 bases between.

The chain uses TRBV5-5 and TRBJ1-5; D not resolved. Germline loops: CDR1 SGHKS, CDR2 YYEKEE (reference sequence). This CDR3 spans 12 amino acids. V was shortened by 0 bases and J by 5 bases, with 3 bases between the two germline ends. CDR3 DNA sequence: TGTGCCAGCAGCTTGGTAGATCAGCCCCAGCATTTT. Its protein is CASSLVDQPQHF.

This chain joins TRBV3-1 (or the pseudogene TRBV3-2) and TRBJ2-7; TRBD2 aligns across 7 bases. This CDR3 contains 16 residues. Germline V lookup: CDR1 LGHDT, CDR2 YNNKEL (reference sequence). The J segment lost 2 bases and the V segment lost 2 bases, leaving 9 bases of the junction unmatched. CDR3 sequence reads: CASSQMLASGPYEQYF. DNA of the CDR3: TGTGCCAGCAGCCAAATGTTGGCTAGCGGTCCCTACGAGCAGTACTTC.

The chain combines TRBV6-5 with TRBJ1-5; D remains unclear. This CDR3 contains 11 residues. The germline V gene has CDR1 MNHEY and CDR2 SVGAGI. V lost 6 bases, J lost 8 bases, and 8 bases lay in between. The CDR3 nucleotides are TGTGCCAGCAGCCAGACTGAGCCCCAGCATTTT. Protein product: CASSQTEPQHF.

The chain carries TRBV29-1 and TRBJ2-3; 13 bases agree with TRBD2. CDR3 length: 14 residues. Germline CDR1 is SQVTM and CDR2 is ANQGSEA. The V and J ends lost 7 bases and 5 bases, in that order; junction bases with no gene match: 6. The CDR3 bases are TGCAGCGGACGACTAGCGGGGGGTGAAGATACGCAGTATTTT. Protein: CSGRLAGGEDTQYF.